This passage covers 25 T cell receptor beta chains from one sample sequenced in a study of cytomegalovirus exposure and HLA in healthy donors. PCR used 60 Vbeta primers and 13 Jbeta primers. The repertoire was sequenced with immunoSEQ multiplex PCR; TCRdb's copy has only in-frame clones and lacks some. The sample includes approximately 170,000 clones. Sample: PBMCs. The receptor source for this set is a woman younger than 30 in good health and CMV-seropositive.

The chain recombines TRBV6-1 with TRBJ2-2; 7 bases align to TRBD1. The CDR3 is 16 amino acids. The germline gives CDR1 MNHNS, CDR2 SASEGT. Germline trimming cut 4 bases from V and 2 bases from J; bases unmatched to any gene: 7. This chain's CDR3 is CASSVKGQRNTGELFF. The DNA of the CDR3 is TGTGCCAGCAGTGTAAAGGGACAGCGCAACACCGGGGAGCTGTTTTTT.

The chain recombines TRBV6-5 with TRBJ1-6, with a tentative D call TRBD1 (5 bases). CDR3 length: 13 residues. The germline V and J ends were trimmed by 7 bases and 8 bases, with 12 bases remaining between them. Germline CDR1 reads MNHEY; CDR2 reads SVGAGI. CDR3 nucleotides: TGTGCCAGCACTGAAACAGGTTATTCACCCCTCCACTTT. Translating gives CASTETGYSPLHF.

The V and J genes are TRBV2 and TRBJ1-5; a weak D match, TRBD1 (6 bases). The CDR3 consists of 14 residues. The germline V gene has CDR1 SNHLY and CDR2 FYNNEI. V was pared by 3 bases and J by 5 bases, with 11 bases between. Written as DNA, the CDR3 is TGTGCCAGCAGTGACACAGGGCGTCATCAGCCCCAGCATTTT. It yields the protein CASSDTGRHQPQHF.

V gene TRBV7-9 combines with J gene TRBJ1-2, with a possible D match to TRBD1 (6 bases). The germline CDR1 and CDR2 sequences are SEHNR and FQNEAQ (reference sequence). Trimming stripped 5 bases from V and 7 bases from J, with 14 bases between. CDR3 length: 13 residues. The DNA for the CDR3 is TGTGCCAGCAGCGACGGGACATATGGTGGCTACACCTTC. Its translation is CASSDGTYGGYTF.

The V call is TRBV9, the J call TRBJ2-3, with D perhaps TRBD2 (6 bases). Germline CDR1 SGDLS, CDR2 YYNGEE. The CDR3 has 16 amino acids. Trimming left V 0 bases short and J 7 bases short, with 18 bases between. CDR3 DNA sequence: TGTGCCAGCAGCGTAGGCCGGGGGAAGGGAACTTATACGCAGTATTTT. Its translation is CASSVGRGKGTYTQYF. Variable domain in full (rest from reference TRBV9 and TRBJ2-3): DSGVTQTPKHLITATGQRVTLRCSPRSGDLSVYWYQQSLDQGLQFLIQYYNGEERAKGNILERFSAQQFPDLHSELNLSSLELGDSALYFCASSVGRGKGTYTQYFGPGTRLTVL.

The chain is built from TRBV2 and TRBJ2-3; 14 bases align to TRBD2. This CDR3 spans 16 amino acids. CDR1 is SNHLY, CDR2 FYNNEI, per germline. The V segment lost 7 bases and the J segment 4 bases; nucleotides outside the gene matches: 7. This chain's CDR3 is CASTLTSGGDADTQYF. DNA for the CDR3: TGTGCCAGCACCCTGACTAGCGGGGGGGATGCAGATACGCAGTATTTT.

The chain joins TRBV11-2 to TRBJ1-1, with D hard to call. The germline V gene has CDR1 SGHAT and CDR2 FQNNGV. The CDR3 sequence is 13 residues long. The V and J ends lost 3 bases and 1 base respectively, with 6 bases between them. The CDR3, as DNA: TGTGCCAGCAGCTTTTCAGGGAACACTGAAGCTTTCTTT. It yields the protein CASSFSGNTEAFF.

This chain joins TRBV29-1 and TRBJ2-1; 12 bases map to TRBD2. Germline V lookup: CDR1 SQVTM, CDR2 ANQGSEA. There are 14 residues in the CDR3. V was pared by 6 bases and J by 5 bases, with 5 bases of the junction left unmatched. CDR3 region: CSVFGLAGHNEQFF. Written as DNA, the CDR3 is TGCAGCGTCTTTGGACTAGCGGGGCACAATGAGCAGTTCTTC.

The chain carries TRBV7-3 and TRBJ2-1, with 8 positions matching TRBD2. From germline, CDR1 is SGHTA and CDR2 FQGTGA. The CDR3 loop spans 15 amino acids. The ends lost 5 bases at V and 0 bases at J; junction bases unmatched: 3. CDR3: CASSRGGSSYNEQFF. Here the CDR3 DNA reads TGTGCCAGCAGCCGCGGGGGGAGCTCCTACAATGAGCAGTTCTTC.

The chain employs TRBV7-2 and TRBJ2-7; tentative D call: TRBD1 (6 bases). The V end lost 6 bases, the J end lost 5 bases, and 20 bases lay between the germline ends. Germline CDR1 SGHTA, CDR2 FQGNSA. The CDR3 sequence is 15 residues long. CDR3 in amino acids: CASSPRALGGDEQYF. The DNA of the CDR3 is TGTGCCAGCAGTCCGAGAGCTCTTGGGGGCGACGAGCAGTACTTC.

This chain links TRBV6-6 with TRBJ2-3; 13 bases fit TRBD2. The trim removed 6 bases at V and 3 bases at J, leaving 3 bases unmatched. This CDR3 region has 15 residues. CDR1 and CDR2 from the germline V gene are MNHNY and SVGAGI (reference sequence). The CDR3 spells CASSPTSGRTDTQYF. The CDR3 region has the DNA TGTGCCAGCAGCCCGACTAGCGGGAGGACAGATACGCAGTATTTT.

The chain uses TRBV19 and TRBJ1-2; 7 bases fit TRBD1. The CDR3 sequence is 14 residues long. Germline V gene sequence: CDR1 LNHDA, CDR2 SQIVND (reference sequence). V lost 6 bases and J lost 2; bases outside the gene matches: 6. CDR3 nucleotides: TGTGCCAGTAGGACCCGGGACAGCAACTATGGCTACACCTTC. This sequence encodes CASRTRDSNYGYTF.

The chain links TRBV2 to TRBJ2-7; a possible D gene is TRBD2 (7 bases). The CDR3 has 14 amino acids. The ends were cut back, 5 bases at V and 6 bases at J, with 17 bases in the middle. Germline values: CDR1 SNHLY, CDR2 FYNNEI. CDR3 loop: CASSRRGAPSEQYF. CDR3 nucleotides: TGTGCCAGCAGTCGCCGGGGGGCCCCCTCCGAGCAGTACTTC. Variable domain in full (rest from reference TRBV2 and TRBJ2-7): EPEVTQTPSHQVTQMGQEVILRCVPISNHLYFYWYRQILGQKVEFLVSFYNNEISEKSEIFDDQFSVERPDGSNFTLKIRSTKLEDSAMYFCASSRRGAPSEQYFGPGTRLTVT.

The chain has TRBV6-5 and TRBJ1-1; possibly TRBD1 for D (6 bases). Germline CDR1 is MNHEY and CDR2 is SVGAGI. CDR3 length: 16 amino acids. V was trimmed by 0 bases and J by 4 bases, leaving 15 bases between them. The CDR3 sequence: CASSYSDPGAGTEAFF. CDR3 sequence (DNA): TGTGCCAGCAGTTACTCAGATCCAGGGGCCGGCACTGAAGCTTTCTTT.

The V gene is TRBV30, the J gene TRBJ1-5; D gene unclear. Trimming stripped 1 base from V and 5 bases from J, with 9 bases between. Germline loops: CDR1 GTSNPN, CDR2 SVGIG (reference sequence). The CDR3 has 13 residues. The CDR3 sequence is CAWSGGRDQPQHF. CDR3 sequence (DNA): TGTGCCTGGAGTGGAGGTCGGGATCAGCCCCAGCATTTT.

The rearrangement joins TRBV4-1 to TRBJ2-5; 7 bases match TRBD1. The CDR3 spans 15 residues. In germline, CDR1 is MGHRA, CDR2 YSYEKL. J gave up 2 bases and V 0 bases, and 3 bases lay outside the gene matches. As DNA, the CDR3 is TGCGCCAGCAGCCAAGAGGGACAGCTACAAGAGACCCAGTACTTC. Protein: CASSQEGQLQETQYF.

V and J are TRBV10-3 and TRBJ2-2; 14 bases are shared with TRBD2. Losses at the gene ends were 3 bases for V and 0 bases for J; bases not matched to a gene: 9. The CDR3 runs 20 residues. CDR1 is ENHRY and CDR2 is SYGVKD in the germline V gene. The CDR3 loop reads CAISERRTSGGQANTGELFF. The CDR3 DNA follows: TGTGCCATCAGTGAACGAAGGACTAGCGGGGGGCAAGCGAACACCGGGGAGCTGTTTTTT.

The gene calls are TRBV5-4 and TRBJ2-7, with 9 bases fitting TRBD2. This CDR3 is 16 amino acids long. Unmatched junction bases numbered 8, after V lost 0 bases and J lost 4 bases. Germline assignment: CDR1 SGHNT and CDR2 YYREEE (reference sequence). The CDR3 region has the DNA TGTGCCAGCAGCTTGGGGGGCGCTAGCGGGAAGTACGAGCAGTACTTC. It yields the protein CASSLGGASGKYEQYF.

This rearrangement joins TRBV15 to TRBJ2-3; maybe TRBD1 (6 bases). Germline CDR1 and CDR2: LNHNV and YYDKDF (reference sequence). The length of the CDR3 is 17 residues. V lost 0 bases and J lost 4, with 17 bases in between. Written as DNA, the CDR3 is TGTGCCACCAGCAGAGATGATCGGCAGGGGTGGGCAGATACGCAGTATTTT. Translated, it gives CATSRDDRQGWADTQYF.

The chain combines TRBV18 with TRBJ1-2; 7 bases match TRBD1. The CDR3 has 15 amino acids. Per the germline V gene, CDR1 is KGHSH and CDR2 is LQKENI. The V and J ends lost 2 bases and 5 bases, in that order; junction bases with no gene match: 8. The CDR3 loop reads CASSPGQGDLYGYTF. The CDR3 DNA reads as TGTGCCAGCTCACCAGGCCAGGGGGACCTTTATGGCTACACCTTC. Together with reference TRBV18 and TRBJ1-2, the CDR3 gives the full variable domain: NAGVMQNPRHLVRRRGQEARLRCSPMKGHSHVYWYRQLPEEGLKFMVYLQKENIIDESGMPKERFSAEFPKEGPSILRIQQVVRGDSAAYFCASSPGQGDLYGYTFGSGTRLTVV.

Written as DNA, the CDR3 is TGTGCCTGGAGTGTACGGGTAGTGCTGGGAGAAGGCAATGAGCAGTTCTTC. Its protein is CAWSVRVVLGEGNEQFF. The chain uses TRBV30 and TRBJ2-1; possibly TRBD2 for D (5 bases). The germline V and J ends were trimmed by 0 bases and 6 bases, with 21 bases remaining between them. CDR3 length: 17 amino acids. Per germline, CDR1 GTSNPN and CDR2 SVGIG (reference sequence).

The rearrangement joins TRBV2 to TRBJ1-1; D gene ambiguous. CDR1 and CDR2 from the germline V gene are SNHLY and FYNNEI. V shed 3 bases and J shed 5 bases, with 7 bases lying between them. The CDR3 contains 12 residues. The CDR3 spells CASSEPGTEAFF. As DNA, the CDR3 is TGTGCCAGCAGTGAGCCGGGGACTGAAGCTTTCTTT.

The chain combines TRBV6-4 with TRBJ2-1, with 9 nucleotides matching TRBD2. The CDR3 consists of 15 residues. Germline V gene sequence: CDR1 MRHNA, CDR2 SNTAGT. Losses at the gene ends were 4 bases for V and 9 bases for J; bases not matched to a gene: 10. The CDR3 DNA reads TGTGCCAGCAGTGTGGGGGGTAGCGGGGGTGGTGAGCAGTTCTTC. Protein sequence: CASSVGGSGGGEQFF.

The V gene is TRBV5-4, the J gene TRBJ2-5, with TRBD1 matching over 7 bases. The CDR3 is 15 residues long. V trimming: 0 bases; J trimming: 3 bases; junction bases outside the gene matches: 5. Germline CDR1 and CDR2: SGHNT and YYREEE (reference sequence). Written as DNA, the CDR3 is TGTGCCAGCAGCTTGGTCAGGGGGAGCGAAGAGACCCAGTACTTC. Translation: CASSLVRGSEETQYF.

Worth noting for this clone: The junction differs from germline at one of its ends, possibly a read error. This chain links TRBV5-1 with TRBJ2-7, with no clear D. CDR3 size: 14 residues. The germline V gene encodes CDR1 SGHRS and CDR2 YFSETQ. The CDR3 nucleotides read TGCGTCAGCAGCCCCGATCGGGTCGGGTACGAGCAGTACTTC. Amino acid sequence: CVSSPDRVGYEQYF.